A single sample is the source of the 20 T cell receptor beta chains below, sequenced in a study of T cells in Graves' hyperthyroidism and ophthalmopathy. RNA transcripts yielded amplified TCR beta CDR3 regions. With the HTBI primer set, the TCR CDR3 went through a first round of RT-PCR. TCRdb re-analysed the multiplex PCR reads in MiXCR, keeping a single row per CDR3 protein. The sample consists of about half a million distinct CDR3 sequences, approximately 25% of them appearing once. The sample taken for sequencing was blood. The receptors were gathered from a woman aged 30 to 39 with Graves' ophthalmopathy.

The chain uses TRBV11-2 and TRBJ2-2; weak D call: TRBD2 (7 bases). Germline V gene data show CDR1 as SGHAT and CDR2 as FQNNGV. The CDR3 loop spans 17 amino acids. V lost 3 bases to trimming and J lost 4 bases, with 18 bases between them. The CDR3: CASSLGTGGLGTGELFF. CDR3 sequence (DNA): TGTGCCAGCAGCTTGGGGACCGGGGGGCTCGGCACCGGGGAGCTGTTTTTT. Drawing the rest from reference TRBV11-2 and TRBJ2-2, the complete variable domain is EAGVAQSPRYKIIEKRQSVAFWCNPISGHATLYWYQQILGQGPKLLIQFQNNGVVDDSQLPKDRFSAERLKGVDSTLKIQPAKLEDSAVYLCASSLGTGGLGTGELFFGEGSRLTVL.

V gene TRBV20-1 combines with J gene TRBJ2-6; 10 bases map to TRBD1. The CDR3 has 16 amino acids. The germline V gene encodes CDR1 DFQATT and CDR2 SNEGSKA (reference sequence). V lost 4 bases and J lost 0; bases outside the gene matches: 3. The CDR3 DNA sequence: TGCAGTGCTATGGGACAGGGGAGCTCTGGGGCCAACGTCCTGACTTTC. This encodes CSAMGQGSSGANVLTF.

In this sample, this clonotype turned up a few times. The V and J genes are TRBV18 and TRBJ2-7; D may be TRBD1 or TRBD2 (5 bases each). The CDR3 runs to 13 residues. Germline values: CDR1 KGHSH, CDR2 LQKENI. V was trimmed by 2 bases and J by 5 bases, leaving 10 bases between them. CDR3 in DNA: TGTGCCAGCTCACCATCGAGGGACCACGAGCAGTACTTC. Translated: CASSPSRDHEQYF.

Regarding this clonotype: A clone one base away is much larger, so this may be a read error. The chain couples TRBV20-1 to TRBJ1-5; D remains ambiguous. The CDR3 loop spans 15 amino acids. From germline, CDR1 is DFQATT and CDR2 SNEGSKA (reference sequence). The DNA of the CDR3 is TGCAGTGCTAGAGATATTGGGTTCCGCAATCAGCCCCAGCAGTTT. This translates into CSARDIGFRNQPQQF.

This clonotype has a count of ten or more. This chain links TRBV5-1 with TRBJ1-5; possibly TRBD1 for D (5 bases). The CDR3 length is 15 residues. The germline CDR1 and CDR2 sequences are SGHRS and YFSETQ. Trimming stripped 1 base from V and 2 bases from J, with 10 bases between. CDR3 bases: TGCGCCAGCAGCTTGTTGGGGGAGGGCAATCAGCCCCAGCATTTT. Protein sequence: CASSLLGEGNQPQHF.

Many counts were recorded for this clonotype. The rearrangement joins TRBV29-1 to TRBJ2-7, with no clear D. Germline loops: CDR1 SQVTM, CDR2 ANQGSEA. Trimming took off 5 bases at V and 4 bases at J, with 9 bases between the two ends. This CDR3 comprises 11 residues. The CDR3 here is CSVRENYEQYF. CDR3 nucleotides: TGCAGCGTTCGCGAAAATTACGAGCAGTACTTC.

Here the CDR3 reads CASSLARDRGQNTIYF. CDR3 DNA: TGTGCCAGCAGCTTAGCCCGCGACAGGGGGCAAAACACCATATATTTT. The chain uses TRBV11-1 and TRBJ1-3, with TRBD1 matching 10 bases. The CDR3 is 16 residues long. Trimming took 0 bases from V and 6 from J; bases not matched to a gene: 5. Germline V lookup: CDR1 SGHAT, CDR2 FQDESV (reference sequence).

The chain couples TRBV29-1 to TRBJ2-7, with D possibly being TRBD1 or TRBD2 (5 bases each). The CDR3 contains 14 residues. Per the germline V gene, CDR1 is SQVTM and CDR2 is ANQGSEA. V lost 5 bases and J lost 3, with 17 bases in between. In nucleotides, the CDR3 is TGCAGCGTTCGAAGTGCAGGGAGAAGCTACGAGCAGTACTTC. This sequence encodes CSVRSAGRSYEQYF.

The gene calls are TRBV28 and TRBJ1-2, with 9 bases fitting TRBD1. This CDR3 region has 15 residues. The germline gives CDR1 MDHEN, CDR2 SYDVKM. V lost 4 bases, J lost 4 bases, and 7 bases stayed unmatched. The CDR3 is CASSSPGTGRYGYTF. CDR3 bases: TGTGCCAGCAGTTCTCCTGGGACAGGGCGCTATGGCTACACCTTC.

The V call is TRBV7-8, the J call TRBJ2-2, with 11 bases lining up with TRBD2. The CDR3 contains 16 residues. V gave up 2 bases and J gave up 5 bases; unmatched junction bases: 4. Germline V lookup: CDR1 SGHVS, CDR2 FQNEAQ. The CDR3 DNA reads as TGTGCCAGCAGCTTACGGTGGACTAGCGGGACCGGGGAGCTGTTTTTT. As protein: CASSLRWTSGTGELFF.

This clonotype was picked up many times. This rearrangement joins TRBV4-2 to TRBJ1-1; D is unclear. The CDR3 has 15 amino acids. Germline assignment: CDR1 LGHNA and CDR2 YNFKEQ. V was clipped by 1 base and J by 1 base, with 10 bases between them. The CDR3 region has the DNA TGTGCCAGCAGCCAAGTGGTGTCAGGGAACACTGAAGCTTTCTTT. It codes for CASSQVVSGNTEAFF.

The chain is built from TRBV30 and TRBJ1-5; TRBD1 might be the D (5 bases). The CDR3 spans 14 residues. Trimming stripped 4 bases from V and 5 bases from J, with 15 bases between. Germline CDR1 reads GTSNPN; CDR2 reads SVGIG (reference sequence). CDR3 region: CAWTRGGVDQPQHF. The CDR3 DNA follows: TGTGCCTGGACTCGGGGGGGGGTCGATCAGCCCCAGCATTTT. The whole variable domain, remainder taken from reference TRBV30 and TRBJ1-5, is SQTIHQWPATLVQPVGSPLSLECTVEGTSNPNLYWYRQAAGRGLQLLFYSVGIGQISSEVPQNLSASRPQDRQFILSSKKLLLSDSGFYLCAWTRGGVDQPQHFGDGTRLSIL.

This clonotype showed up many times. CDR3: CASSLETDLNGYTF. Here the CDR3 DNA reads TGTGCCAGCAGCTTAGAGACAGATCTCAATGGCTACACCTTC. The chain recombines TRBV7-8 with TRBJ1-2; D is perhaps TRBD1 (5 bases). The ends were cut back, 1 base at V and 6 bases at J, with 12 bases in the middle. The CDR3 length is 14 residues. Germline V gives CDR1 SGHVS, CDR2 FQNEAQ.

At least ten counts were recorded for this clonotype. The chain recombines TRBV12-3 or TRBV12-4 with TRBJ1-2; D may be TRBD1 (5 bases). This CDR3 is built from 13 residues. V gave up 6 bases and J gave up 4 bases, with 12 bases separating them. The CDR3 sequence: CASRDTGGYGYTF. CDR3 DNA sequence: TGTGCCAGCAGGGATACAGGTGGCTATGGCTACACCTTC.

This clonotype was observed a single time. V is TRBV7-3 and J is TRBJ2-2; maybe TRBD2 (6 bases). Trimming cost V 5 bases and J 0 bases, with 16 bases left between them. This CDR3 spans 17 amino acids. Germline V lookup: CDR1 SGHTA, CDR2 FQGTGA. The CDR3 DNA sequence: TGTGCCAGCAGCCCCACCGGGATAGCGGCGAACACCGGGGAGCTGTTTTTT. Protein product: CASSPTGIAANTGELFF.

This clonotype has a count of ten or more. The chain employs TRBV7-2 and TRBJ1-1, with no clear D. The V and J ends lost 3 bases and 0 bases respectively, with 17 bases between them. Germline V gene sequence: CDR1 SGHTA, CDR2 FQGNSA. This CDR3 is built from 17 residues. CDR3: CASSFRRITIMNTEAFF. DNA for the CDR3: TGTGCCAGCAGCTTCCGTCGCATTACAATCATGAACACTGAAGCTTTCTTT.

This clonotype has just a few counts. The genes are TRBV15 and TRBJ1-1, with TRBD1 matching 9 bases. Trimming at V came to 1 base and at J to 0 bases, leaving 9 bases not matched to a gene. The germline gives CDR1 LNHNV, CDR2 YYDKDF (reference sequence). This CDR3 has 18 residues. CDR3 nucleotides: TGTGCCACCAGCAGAGGAGGAACAGGGGGCGCCTTGAACACTGAAGCTTTCTTT. Its protein is CATSRGGTGGALNTEAFF.

There are a few counts of this clonotype. The gene calls are TRBV15 and TRBJ2-5, with D possibly TRBD1 on 5 matching bases. The germline V and J ends were trimmed by 4 bases and 5 bases, with 20 bases remaining between them. From germline, CDR1 is LNHNV and CDR2 YYDKDF (reference sequence). The CDR3 spans 16 residues. In DNA, the CDR3 is TGTGCCACCAGCACGACACCCGCAGGGAAGTGGGAGACCCAGTACTTC. This gives the protein CATSTTPAGKWETQYF.

The CDR3 sequence: CASSFAAGVYEQYF. In nucleotides, the CDR3 is TGTGCCAGCAGTTTCGCGGCCGGGGTTTACGAGCAGTACTTC. V and J are TRBV12-3 or TRBV12-4 and TRBJ2-7, with D perhaps matching TRBD2 (5 bases). This CDR3 has 14 amino acids. Trimming left V 3 bases short and J 4 bases short, with 13 bases between.

The V call is TRBV18, the J call TRBJ2-2; the D gene is possibly TRBD1 (6 bases). Trimming took off 1 base at V and 4 bases at J, with 10 bases between the two ends. This CDR3 spans 15 amino acids. CDR1 and CDR2 from the germline V gene are KGHSH and LQKENI. CDR3 sequence: CASSPQGEGTGELFF. The CDR3 region has the DNA TGTGCCAGCTCACCACAGGGGGAAGGCACCGGGGAGCTGTTTTTT.